The next 8 T cell receptor beta chains were all read from a single sample in a study of immune heterogeneity within non-small cell lung tumors. The TCR beta CDR3 region was amplified by multiplex PCR employing 32 V and 13 J primers. TCRdb redid the calling of the multiplex PCR reads with MiXCR, one entry per CDR3 protein. The sample carries 20,000 to 25,000 distinct CDR3 sequences, roughly 29% recorded once. TCRs were amplified from 600 ng gDNA of bulk tumor per sample. Biopsies that were spaced far apart were taken, several per primary tumor, during surgery. Patients underwent curative surgery for non-small cell lung cancer (untreated and newly diagnosed). The sample was lung tumor tissue. Source of these receptors: a man aged 40-49 years with non-small cell lung cancer.

This clonotype is labeled medium-sized (0.01 to 0.1%). The rearrangement uses TRBV20-1 and TRBJ2-1; tentative D call: TRBD2 (5 bases). The germline V gene encodes CDR1 DFQATT and CDR2 SNEGSKA (reference sequence). The V and J ends lost 5 bases and 0 bases respectively, with 17 bases between them. This CDR3 region has 16 residues. CDR3 residues: CSAAMGITSSYNEQFF. CDR3 nucleotides: TGCAGTGCTGCAATGGGGATTACTAGCTCCTACAATGAGCAGTTCTTC.

In regard to this clonotype: Given a much more abundant clone one base away, this may be a read error. The chain links TRBV19 to TRBJ2-3; 7 positions match TRBD2. Germline V gives CDR1 LNHDA, CDR2 SQIVND (reference sequence). CDR3 size: 15 residues. CDR3 in DNA: TGTGCCAGTCAGAGCGGGATGGGTTTCACAGATACGCTGTATTTT. Translation gives CASQSGMGFTDTLYF.

The chain has TRBV5-1 and TRBJ2-2; D is perhaps TRBD2 (6 bases). The CDR3 is 19 residues long. Germline CDR1 and CDR2: SGHRS and YFSETQ. Trimming stripped 2 bases from V and 0 bases from J, with 20 bases between. The CDR3 nucleotides are TGCGCCAGCAGCTTCCAACGGGAGACAACCTTCGCGAACACCGGGGAGCTGTTTTTT. It yields the protein CASSFQRETTFANTGELFF.

A note on this clonotype: One end of the junction is discordant with germline, which a read error may explain. This chain joins TRBV18 and TRBJ1-5; D unclear. Germline V CDR1 and CDR2: KGHSH, LQKENI. CDR3 length equals 14 residues. In DNA, the CDR3 is TGTTCCAGCTCACCTTGGGCCGGGAGACAGCCCCAGCATTTT. Translating gives CSSSPWAGRQPQHF.

This clonotype was observed many times. The V call is TRBV2, the J call TRBJ1-2, with D possibly being TRBD1 (6 bases). CDR3 length: 13 amino acids. From germline, CDR1 is SNHLY and CDR2 FYNNEI. Trimming removed 9 bases at V and 0 bases at J, with 11 bases between. The CDR3 DNA follows: TGTGCCAGGCTGACAGGACCTAACTATGGCTACACCTTC. Protein sequence: CARLTGPNYGYTF.

On this clonotype: A read error is possible here, since a much larger clone lies one base away. CDR3 residues: CSSRGMGTGELFF. CDR3 nucleotide sequence: TGTTCCAGCAGAGGTATGGGAACCGGGGAGCTGTTTTTT. The V and J genes are TRBV6-2 or TRBV6-3 and TRBJ2-2; D is unresolved. The CDR3 covers 13 residues. Per germline, CDR1 MNHEY and CDR2 SVGEGT.

V gene TRBV6-2 or TRBV6-3 combines with J gene TRBJ2-5; D is possibly TRBD1 or TRBD2 (5 bases each). The V gene's germline CDR1 is MNHEY and CDR2 SVGEGT. The CDR3 totals 15 residues. The V gene lost 5 bases and the J gene lost 5 bases, with 18 bases spanning the gap. The CDR3 here is CASSLQDLLGETQYF. As DNA, the CDR3 is TGTGCCAGCAGTCTACAGGACTTGCTGGGGGAGACCCAGTACTTC.

The sample holds many counts of this clonotype. The rearrangement uses TRBV6-1 and TRBJ1-2; 11 nucleotides line up with TRBD1. The CDR3 length is 13 residues. CDR1 and CDR2 (germline): MNHNS, SASEGT. Trimming took 5 bases from V and 8 from J; bases not matched to a gene: 4. The CDR3 coding sequence is TGTGCCAGCAGTAACGGACAGGGGGCCGGCTACACCTTC. Its translation: CASSNGQGAGYTF.